This entry lists 6 T cell receptor beta chains sequenced from one sample in a study of shared clonotypes between healthy human individuals (TCRdb year 2020). Library preparation used the immunoSEQ multiplex PCR assay. Sourced from immuneACCESS, this table was stored by TCRdb with only in-frame sequences that have V and J called. A share of the clones is absent; for the studies checked, an unresolved V gene accounts for under half, and the remainder has no known explanation. This sample lists about 2 million clones; 85% to 95% were detected once. 0.1% to 0.15% of the sample belongs to the ten largest clones. Input material: naive CD4+ T cells sorted from blood. Interpreted using the paper, the cell subset or site label stands for: CD45RA+ positively selected. The source of these receptors is a man in his late teens or twenties in good health.

The chain uses TRBV28 and TRBJ2-1; 15 bases fit TRBD2. The V segment lost 6 bases and the J segment 6 bases; nucleotides outside the gene matches: 6. CDR1 MDHEN and CDR2 SYDVKM come from the germline V gene. CDR3 length: 16 residues. Here the CDR3 DNA reads TGTGCCAGCAGCTCCCCGGGACTAGCGGGAGGCAATGAGCAGTTCTTC. This encodes CASSSPGLAGGNEQFF.

Only one count was recorded for this clone. The chain has TRBV15 and TRBJ1-6; D might be TRBD1 (5 bases). The CDR3 is 13 residues long. The V end lost 3 bases, the J end lost 10 bases, and 10 bases lay between the germline ends. Germline values: CDR1 LNHNV, CDR2 YYDKDF (reference sequence). The CDR3 DNA is TGTGCCACCAGCAGCCGGGGCCGATCACCCCTCCACTTT. It is translated as CATSSRGRSPLHF.

V gene TRBV30 combines with J gene TRBJ1-6; the D gene is possibly TRBD1 (6 bases). Germline V lookup: CDR1 GTSNPN, CDR2 SVGIG (reference sequence). The length of the CDR3 is 16 residues. V was trimmed by 2 bases and J by 3 bases, leaving 14 bases between them. The CDR3 nucleotides are TGTGCCTGGAGTCACACAGGGAGCTTCTATAATTCACCCCTCCACTTT. This sequence encodes CAWSHTGSFYNSPLHF.

The chain combines TRBV5-4 with TRBJ2-1, with 9 bases that match TRBD2. The ends lost 0 bases at V and 1 base at J; junction bases unmatched: 14. In germline, CDR1 is SGHNT, CDR2 YYREEE (reference sequence). The CDR3 covers 20 residues. CDR3 in DNA: TGTGCCAGCAGCTTGGCCAGCGCGGGAGGGCCCAAGTTGTCCTACAATGAGCAGTTCTTC. This encodes CASSLASAGGPKLSYNEQFF.

This chain links TRBV6-5 with TRBJ1-2; the D gene is possibly TRBD1 (5 bases). This CDR3 region has 14 residues. Germline V gives CDR1 MNHEY, CDR2 SVGAGI. Trimming removed 4 bases at V and 8 bases at J, with 17 bases between. This CDR3 reads CASSSRQDYRGYTF. The CDR3 DNA follows: TGTGCCAGCAGTTCACGACAAGACTACAGGGGCTACACCTTC.

The chain has TRBV5-1 and TRBJ2-2; D is ambiguous. V was clipped by 0 bases and J by 0 bases, with 9 bases between them. The CDR3 extends over 16 amino acids. Germline V lookup: CDR1 SGHRS, CDR2 YFSETQ. CDR3 sequence reads: CASSLERGTNTGELFF. The CDR3, as DNA: TGCGCCAGCAGCTTGGAAAGAGGCACGAACACCGGGGAGCTGTTTTTT.